This TCR beta chain was observed in a study of blood T cell repertoires in COVID-19. Background on the study: There were acute and convalescent COVID-19 samples, and they came from the United States, Italy and Spain.

Produced via immunoSEQ multiplex PCR; TCRdb's table is partial and in-frame only. The profile shows about 270,000 clones, roughly 91% of them singletons. This clonotype was obtained from a woman aged 55-69 years in a cohort exposed to, infected with or recovered from COVID-19 (not recorded which). Sequencing was carried out using PBMCs or T cells enriched from blood (not recorded which).

Here the CDR3 reads CASSQGLAGGQETQYF. DNA for the CDR3: TGTGCCAGCAGCCAGGGACTAGCGGGAGGGCAAGAGACCCAGTACTTC. The chain recombines TRBV4-2 with TRBJ2-5, with 16 bases lining up with TRBD2. V lost 3 bases, J lost 2 bases, and 0 bases stayed unmatched. The CDR3 runs to 16 residues. The V gene's germline CDR1 is LGHNA and CDR2 YNFKEQ.